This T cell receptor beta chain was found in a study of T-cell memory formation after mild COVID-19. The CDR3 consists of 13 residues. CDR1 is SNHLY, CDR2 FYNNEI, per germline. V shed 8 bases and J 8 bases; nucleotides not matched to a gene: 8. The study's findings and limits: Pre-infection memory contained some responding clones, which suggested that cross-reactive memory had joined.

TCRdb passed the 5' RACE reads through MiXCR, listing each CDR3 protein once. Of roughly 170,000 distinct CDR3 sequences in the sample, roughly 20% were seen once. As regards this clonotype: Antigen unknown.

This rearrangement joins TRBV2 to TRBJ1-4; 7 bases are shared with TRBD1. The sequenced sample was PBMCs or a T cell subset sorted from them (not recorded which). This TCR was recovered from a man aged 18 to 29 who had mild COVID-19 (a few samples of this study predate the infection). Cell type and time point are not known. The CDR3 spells CASEETGIEKLFF. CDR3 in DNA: TGTGCCAGCGAGGAGACAGGGATAGAAAAACTGTTTTTT.